This record concerns one T cell receptor beta chain sequence. The CDR3 runs to 14 residues. Trimming removed 4 bases from V and 5 bases from J; junction bases left unmatched: 8. Per germline, CDR1 SGHRS and CDR2 YFSETQ. The data originate from a study of T cell responses to AZD1222 COVID-19 vaccine. The repertoire was sequenced with immunoSEQ multiplex PCR; TCRdb's copy has only in-frame clones and lacks some. The data contain about 19,000 clones, 81% of them singletons. The source of this sequence is an adult who received the AZD1222 COVID-19 vaccine. The chain carries TRBV5-1 and TRBJ1-1; 7 bases match TRBD1. The specimen comprised peripheral blood, sampled 28 days after the second AZD1222 dose. The DNA for the CDR3 is TGCGCCAGCAGCGGAGGGGGCGAATGGACTGAAGCTTTCTTT. This gives the protein CASSGGGEWTEAFF.